This T cell receptor beta chain appears in the sequencing data of a study of beta chain features in type 1 diabetes. Overall study results and limits: Shorter TCRB CDR3s, moderately but significantly so, were found in Type 1 diabetes patients in all four CD4+ subsets.

This clone occurred a few times. Its antigen is still unknown. CDR3 length: 11 amino acids. Trimming took 3 bases from V and 6 from J; bases not matched to a gene: 1. Looked up from germline, CDR1 is DFQATT and CDR2 is SNEGSKA (reference sequence). Since all of the isolated RNA was reverse transcribed, expressed TCRB transcripts were what got sequenced. The data were produced by immunoSEQ multiplex PCR, yet TCRdb's version contains in-frame clones alone and is incomplete. Seen here are 400,000 or so clones, around 13% observed once, and the top ten hold about 0.01%. Sequenced material: naive CD4+ T cells from blood. V is TRBV20-1 and J is TRBJ2-7; 8 nucleotides match TRBD1. The receptor's source is a woman aged 18-35 years with type 1 diabetes. CDR3 sequence (DNA): TGCAGTGCTAGGACAGGGGCCGAGCAGTACTTC. Its translation: CSARTGAEQYF.